A selection of T cell receptor beta chains follows, all from one sample in a study of Graves' ophthalmopathy and Graves' hyperthyroidism. TCRdb redid the calling of the multiplex PCR reads with MiXCR, one entry per CDR3 protein. The profile shows 300,000 to 500,000 distinct CDR3 sequences, 15% of them singletons. The specimen sequenced was peripheral blood. All receptors come from a young woman with stable Graves' hyperthyroidism. Each CDR3 is given with its conserved first and last residue. D genes are given only for firm matches. Clone size, where shown, is once, few, many, or a class for clones that have expanded.

j_gene,d_gene,v_gene,abundance,CDR3nt,CDR3aa
TRBJ1-2,-,TRBV3-1,few,TGTGCCAGCAGCCGGAGAGGGTGGGACTATGGCTACACCTTC,CASSRRGWDYGYTF
TRBJ1-1,-,TRBV12-3/TRBV12-4,many,TGTGCCAGCAGAGGACAGCACATGAACACTGAAGCTTTCTTT,CASRGQHMNTEAFF
TRBJ1-2,TRBD1,TRBV6-1,few,TGTGCCAGCAGAGAGCCGGGACAGTCCTATGGCTACACCTTC,CASREPGQSYGYTF
TRBJ1-1,-,TRBV18,many,TGTGCCAGCTCATCAGGCAGGGATGTTGAAGCTTTCTTT,CASSSGRDVEAFF
TRBJ1-1,-,TRBV19,many,TGTGCCAGTAGTACTCCGGGGTTGTACACTGAAGCTTTCTTT,CASSTPGLYTEAFF
TRBJ1-2,TRBD1,TRBV9,many,TGTGCCAGCAGCCCAGCATTAGACAGGGGTGGCTACACCTTC,CASSPALDRGGYTF
TRBJ1-5,TRBD1,TRBV12-3/TRBV12-4,many,TGTGCCAGCAGTTGGACAGGGTCTCGGCAGCCCCAGCATTTT,CASSWTGSRQPQHF
TRBJ1-1,-,TRBV10-3,many,TGTGCCATCAGTGAGGGTACATTGATGAACACTGAAGCTTCCTTT,CAISEGTLMNTEASF
TRBJ1-2,-,TRBV25-1,many,TGTGCCAGCAGTGAATACCAGGGCTATGGCTACACCTTC,CASSEYQGYGYTF
TRBJ2-7,-,TRBV10-3,many,TGTGCCATCAAGCACCGGGACACCTCCTACGAGCAGTACTTC,CAIKHRDTSYEQYF
TRBJ2-7,TRBD2,TRBV7-2,-,TGTGCCAGCAGCCCCCCGCCTAGCGGAGTTTACGAGCAGTACTTC,CASSPPPSGVYEQYF
TRBJ1-2,-,TRBV5-1,many,TGCGCCAGCAGCTGGGAAGAGGCAGGGTCGATATATGGCTACACCTTC,CASSWEEAGSIYGYTF
TRBJ1-2,TRBD1,TRBV6-5,many,TGTGCCAGCAGTTCCCTCCGGGACAGAATCTATGGCTACACCTTC,CASSSLRDRIYGYTF
TRBJ1-1,-,TRBV6-5,-,TGTGCCAGCAGTTACTCCGACGGACCTGAAGCTTTCTTT,CASSYSDGPEAFF
TRBJ2-5,-,TRBV19,many,TGTGCCAGTAGTAAAGGGGGGACCCAGTACTTC,CASSKGGTQYF
TRBJ2-2,-,TRBV6-1,many,TGTGCCAGCAGTGAAGGCTCAAGGAACACCGGGGAGCTGTTTTTT,CASSEGSRNTGELFF
TRBJ2-1,-,TRBV24-1,few,TGTGCCACCAGTGACCGCCCTGTGCAGTTCTTC,CATSDRPVQFF
TRBJ1-5,TRBD1,TRBV6-5,many,TGTGCCAGCAGTTACAAGGGACAGGCAGATCAGCCCCAGCATTTT,CASSYKGQADQPQHF
TRBJ2-5,-,TRBV6-1,many,TGTGCCAGCAGTGAAGCGGGGGGCAACCAAGAGACCCAGTACTTC,CASSEAGGNQETQYF
TRBJ1-6,-,TRBV6-5,-,TGTGCCAGCAGTTACTTGGAATCCGCTATTCGCGATTCACCCCTCCACTTT,CASSYLESAIRDSPLHF
TRBJ1-6,TRBD1,TRBV7-2,-,TGTGCCAGCAGAACCGGGACAGGGGGTTCACCCCTCCACTTT,CASRTGTGGSPLHF
TRBJ2-5,TRBD2,TRBV5-1,-,TGCGCCAGCAGCTTGGAAGATAGCGGGGGGGCGGAGATCCAGTACTTC,CASSLEDSGGAEIQYF
TRBJ2-5,-,TRBV2,many,TGTGCCAGCAGTGAATTTGGGGGGATCCAAGAGACCCAGTACTTC,CASSEFGGIQETQYF
TRBJ1-1,-,TRBV19,many,TGTGCCAGTACGGGCACTGAAGCTTTCTTT,CASTGTEAFF
TRBJ2-2,-,TRBV6-2/TRBV6-3,many,TGTGCCAGCACGCCAGAGAACACCGGGGAGCTGTTTTTT,CASTPENTGELFF
TRBJ1-2,-,TRBV9,many,TGTGCCAGCAGCGTAGCGGGGGACCTTGGAGGCTACACCTTC,CASSVAGDLGGYTF
TRBJ1-1,TRBD1,TRBV4-1,few,TGCGCCAGCAGCGGGGCTAGGGGGCGCGGGACTGAAGCTTTCTTT,CASSGARGRGTEAFF
TRBJ1-1,TRBD1,TRBV6-1,many,TGTGCCAGCAGTGCATTAAAGACAGGGGGCACTGAAGCTTTCTTT,CASSALKTGGTEAFF
TRBJ1-2,-,TRBV24-1,many,TGTGCCACCAGCCCCGGGGCCGCGAACTATGGCTACACCTTC,CATSPGAANYGYTF
TRBJ2-5,TRBD1,TRBV4-2,-,TGTGCCAGCAGCCAAGCGGACAGGGGCGAGCGAAGTGAGACCCAGTACTTC,CASSQADRGERSETQYF
TRBJ1-2,TRBD1,TRBV6-1,many,TGTGCCAGCAGCTCCGGGACAGGGGGGGGCTACACCTTC,CASSSGTGGGYTF
TRBJ2-4,TRBD2,TRBV6-1,-,TGTGCCAGCAGTCCCCTTGTGGCGGGGGGCATCCCCAAAAACATTCAGTACTTC,CASSPLVAGGIPKNIQYF
TRBJ2-5,TRBD1,TRBV7-2,-,TGTGCCAGCAGGTACAGGGGGCCCCAAGAGACCCAGTACTTC,CASRYRGPQETQYF
TRBJ1-5,TRBD1,TRBV29-1,few,TGCAGCGTTGAAGAGAGACCGGGACAGCACTATCAGCCCCAGCATTTT,CSVEERPGQHYQPQHF
TRBJ1-1,-,TRBV12-3/TRBV12-4,many,TGTGCCAGCAGTTTCGGGTCGGGCGCGAACACTGAAGCTTTCTTT,CASSFGSGANTEAFF
TRBJ2-5,-,TRBV7-9,many,TGTGCCAGCAGCTCTCCCGGCCCCGAGGAGACCCAGTACTTC,CASSSPGPEETQYF
TRBJ1-6,-,TRBV11-1,once,TGTGCCAGCAGCTTCGGCCGGCGGGGTTCACCCCTCCACTTT,CASSFGRRGSPLHF
TRBJ1-1,-,TRBV2,many,TGCGCCGGGCGGGTATTCGTGAACACTGAAGCTTTCTTT,CAGRVFVNTEAFF
TRBJ2-7,-,TRBV4-2,few,TGTGCCAGCAGCCAAGAGTTGTTCTACGAGCAGTACTTC,CASSQELFYEQYF
TRBJ2-6,-,TRBV7-9,-,TGTGCCAGCAGCTTGATAAACCTCAAGGACAACGTCCTGACTTTC,CASSLINLKDNVLTF
TRBJ1-1,-,TRBV6-2/TRBV6-3,many,TGTGCCAGCAGTTACTGGGGCACTGAAGCTTTCTTT,CASSYWGTEAFF
TRBJ2-7,-,TRBV3-1,many,TGTGCCAGCAGCCAAGATCTTAACGGGAGCGAGCAGTACTTC,CASSQDLNGSEQYF
TRBJ2-2,TRBD1,TRBV10-2,few,TGCGCCAGCACTACAGGGGGCGGGGAGCTGTTTTTT,CASTTGGGELFF
TRBJ2-2,TRBD2,TRBV7-3,many,TGTGCCAGCCGCGGGGGGGGAATCGGGGAGCTGTTTTTT,CASRGGGIGELFF
TRBJ2-2,-,TRBV29-1,many,TGCAGCGTTGAGGGCCTGCGGGGATTGGACACCGGGGAGCTGTTTTTT,CSVEGLRGLDTGELFF
TRBJ1-2,TRBD1,TRBV9,many,TGTGCCAGCAGCGAAGGGACAGGGGAATTAGATGGCTACACCTTC,CASSEGTGELDGYTF
TRBJ1-5,-,TRBV12-3/TRBV12-4,many,TGTGCCAGCAGGTTAAGCCGGGGTCAGCCCCAGCATTTT,CASRLSRGQPQHF
TRBJ2-7,-,TRBV6-1,many,TGTGCCAGCAGTCCGGGACCGAGCTCCTACGAGCAGTACTTC,CASSPGPSSYEQYF
TRBJ1-2,-,TRBV13,many,TGTGCCAGCCGGCTTTTCGGGGGGCTACATGGCTACACCTTC,CASRLFGGLHGYTF
TRBJ2-7,TRBD1,TRBV6-5,once,TGTGCCAGCAGTTACTCCGAGACAGGGAACGAGCAGTACTTC,CASSYSETGNEQYF
TRBJ1-1,-,TRBV7-2,-,TGTGCCAGCAGGGGAACAGGGATGACTGAAGCTTTCTTT,CASRGTGMTEAFF
TRBJ1-2,TRBD1,TRBV10-3,many,TGTGCCATCAACTCAGGGGGCGCGTTGGACTATGGCTACACCTTC,CAINSGGALDYGYTF
TRBJ1-2,-,TRBV29-1,once,TGCAGCGTTGAAGGTCGCAGGGTGGGTGGCTACACCTTC,CSVEGRRVGGYTF